This T cell receptor beta chain was observed in a study of CD8+CD57+ T cells in acquired aplastic anemia. Study as a whole: DNA from sorted CD4+ and CD8+ cells averaged 3.2 ug. Broader study findings: The study identified about 30 CD8+ CDR3 sequences shared by patients and controls.

An expansion of CD8+CD57+ cells by flow cytometry had been shown in patients chosen for sequencing. The blood sampling took place in patients who had so far received no therapy. Notes on this clonotype: What it recognizes is unknown.

CDR3 and TCR beta VDJ profiling relied on a genomic DNA template. TCRdb re-derived calls from the reads in MiXCR, one entry per CDR3 protein. The table has under 200,000 distinct CDR3 sequences, less than 60% seen once; the top ten hold 3.2%. Germline V gene lookup returns CDR1 SQVTM and CDR2 ANQGSEA. Unmatched junction bases numbered 8, after V lost 6 bases and J lost 5 bases. The CDR3 is made up of 13 amino acids. The chain carries TRBV29-1 and TRBJ2-7, with 9 bases lining up with TRBD1. This TCR derives from a human donor with aplastic anemia. Source material: sorted CD4+, CD8+, or CD8+CD57+ T cells (not recorded which) from PBMCs. The CDR3 DNA follows: TGCAGCGTCATACCGGGACAGGGCCACGAGCAGTACTTC. Residues: CSVIPGQGHEQYF.